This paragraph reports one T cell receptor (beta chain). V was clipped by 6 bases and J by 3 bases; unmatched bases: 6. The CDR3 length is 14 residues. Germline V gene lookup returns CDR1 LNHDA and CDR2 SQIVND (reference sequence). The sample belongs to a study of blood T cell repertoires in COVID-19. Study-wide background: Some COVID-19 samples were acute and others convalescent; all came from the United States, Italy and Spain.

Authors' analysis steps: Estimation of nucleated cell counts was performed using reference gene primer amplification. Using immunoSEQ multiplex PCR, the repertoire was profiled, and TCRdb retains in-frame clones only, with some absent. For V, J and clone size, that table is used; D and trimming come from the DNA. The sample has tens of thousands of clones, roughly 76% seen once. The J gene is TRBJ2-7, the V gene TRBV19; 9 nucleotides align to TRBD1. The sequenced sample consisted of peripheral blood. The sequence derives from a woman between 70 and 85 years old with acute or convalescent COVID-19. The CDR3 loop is CASSRTGEVYEQYF. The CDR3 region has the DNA TGTGCCAGTAGCCGGACAGGGGAGGTCTACGAGCAGTACTTC.